The 25 T cell receptor beta chains below were found in one sample sequenced in a study of technical replicates of blood from several donors (dated by TCRdb to 2015 to 2018). Receptor amplification or capture employed the immunoSEQ multiplex PCR assay. In TCRdb, the immuneACCESS table is reduced to in-frame sequences with V and J assigned. These tables do not hold every clone; where another copy was compared, an unresolved V gene accounts for under half, and the others remain unexplained. The sample table lists tens of thousands of clones, roughly 98% of them with a count of one. The ten largest clones take up over 0.15% of the sample. The sequenced material came from T cells isolated from PBMCs. The origin of the receptors is a human donor in good health.

The V and J genes are TRBV29-1 and TRBJ2-7; D remains unclear. The CDR3 is made up of 12 amino acids. Between the trimmed V and J ends, which lost 4 bases and 2 bases, there was a span of 9 bases. Looked up from germline, CDR1 is SQVTM and CDR2 is ANQGSEA. The CDR3 DNA reads as TGCAGCGTTGCGCCAGGAACCTACGAGCAGTACTTC. Translated: CSVAPGTYEQYF.

Notes on this clone: At one end the junction does not follow the germline gene, possibly because of a read error. This chain uses TRBV20-1 with TRBJ2-3; 10 bases match TRBD2. The CDR3 sequence is 11 residues long. Per the germline V gene, CDR1 is DFQATT and CDR2 is SNEGSKA (reference sequence). CDR3 loop: CSAVVAGGPNF. CDR3 sequence (DNA): TGCAGTGCGGTTGTAGCGGGGGGACCCAATTTT.

A few counts support this clone. The genes are TRBV30 and TRBJ2-7, with D possibly being TRBD2 (5 bases). V gave up 0 bases and J gave up 1 base, with 16 bases separating them. CDR3 length equals 16 residues. From germline, CDR1 is GTSNPN and CDR2 SVGIG (reference sequence). The CDR3 DNA follows: TGTGCCTGGAGTGTACTGTCGGGGTTGTTGTCCTACGAGCAGTACTTC. Amino acids: CAWSVLSGLLSYEQYF.

The rearrangement uses TRBV18 and TRBJ1-5; the match to TRBD1 covers 8 bases. The V gene end was trimmed by 3 bases and the J gene end by 6 bases; junction bases not matched to a gene: 4. This CDR3 region has 14 residues. CDR1 is KGHSH, CDR2 LQKENI, per germline. DNA of the CDR3: TGTGCCAGCTCACCCACAGGGGGAGGTCAGCCCCAGCATTTT. Residues: CASSPTGGGQPQHF.

V and J are TRBV11-2 and TRBJ2-5; 9 nucleotides line up with TRBD2. This CDR3 contains 17 residues. Trimming removed 5 bases from V and 2 bases from J; junction bases left unmatched: 12. CDR1 and CDR2 from the germline V gene are SGHAT and FQNNGV. The chain's CDR3 is CASSPSLPAGGQETQYF. The DNA for the CDR3 is TGTGCCAGCAGCCCTAGCCTTCCGGCGGGAGGGCAAGAGACCCAGTACTTC.

V usage is TRBV10-3 and J usage is TRBJ2-5; D may be TRBD1 (5 bases). V lost 6 bases and J 0 bases, leaving 11 bases between the germline ends. This CDR3 has 14 amino acids. Per germline, CDR1 ENHRY and CDR2 SYGVKD. CDR3 DNA sequence: TGTGCCATCAGCGCAGGGAAAAACCAAGAGACCCAGTACTTC. This codes for CAISAGKNQETQYF.

The chain recombines TRBV10-1 with TRBJ2-2, with 8 bases that match TRBD1. V lost 5 bases to trimming and J lost 7 bases; unmatched junction nucleotides: 6. In germline, CDR1 is WNHNN, CDR2 SYGVQD (reference sequence). The CDR3 consists of 14 residues. This chain's CDR3 is CASSYQGAHGELFF. CDR3 in DNA: TGCGCCAGCAGTTACCAGGGGGCCCACGGGGAGCTGTTTTTT.

This sequence joins TRBV4-1 and TRBJ2-2; D unresolved. Trimming removed 0 bases at V and 1 base at J, with 3 bases between. The CDR3 extends over 14 amino acids. Germline V gives CDR1 MGHRA, CDR2 YSYEKL. As DNA, the CDR3 is TGCGCCAGCAGCCAAGATCTGAACACCGGGGAGCTGTTTTTT. It translates to CASSQDLNTGELFF.

This chain connects TRBV14 to TRBJ1-2, with 9 bases aligning to TRBD1. The germline V gene encodes CDR1 SGHDN and CDR2 FVKESK. V shed 7 bases, J shed 2 bases, and the junction held 8 bases outside the gene matches. The CDR3 has 15 amino acids. The CDR3 sequence: CASTNRDRANYGYTF. DNA of the CDR3: TGTGCCAGCACCAACCGGGACAGGGCCAACTATGGCTACACCTTC.

The chain carries TRBV6-5 and TRBJ2-1; D unresolved. The CDR3 is 15 amino acids. Between the trimmed V and J ends, which lost 5 bases and 7 bases, there was a span of 18 bases. Germline V lookup: CDR1 MNHEY, CDR2 SVGAGI. CDR3 coding DNA: TGTGCCAGCAGTAAATATCCGACTGGGTGGAATGAGCAGTTCTTC. Residues: CASSKYPTGWNEQFF.

V and J are TRBV28 and TRBJ1-1, with a possible D match to TRBD1 (6 bases). Germline V lookup: CDR1 MDHEN, CDR2 SYDVKM. V lost 5 bases and J 3 bases, leaving 19 bases between the germline ends. This CDR3 contains 16 residues. CDR3 amino acids: CASSAGGGGWDTEAFF. The CDR3 DNA follows: TGTGCCAGCAGTGCGGGGGGGGGCGGATGGGACACTGAAGCTTTCTTT.

The chain joins TRBV6-5 to TRBJ2-7; TRBD1 agrees at 9 bases. With 4 bases clipped from V and 6 bases from J, the junction kept 7 bases outside the gene matches. Germline V gene data show CDR1 as MNHEY and CDR2 as SVGAGI. The CDR3 consists of 14 residues. CDR3 nucleotides: TGTGCCAGCAGTTCCGGGACAGGGCCGTCCGAGCAGTACTTC. It specifies CASSSGTGPSEQYF.

The chain employs TRBV5-1 and TRBJ1-5; D call uncertain. Germline CDR1 reads SGHRS; CDR2 reads YFSETQ. CDR3 size: 15 residues. V lost 5 bases, J lost 0 bases, and 12 bases lay in between. The chain's CDR3 is CASSLEGASNQPQHF. CDR3 nucleotides: TGCGCCAGCAGTCTGGAGGGAGCTAGCAATCAGCCCCAGCATTTT.

This chain uses TRBV20-1 with TRBJ2-1, with unresolved D. CDR3 size: 11 residues. Germline CDR1 and CDR2: DFQATT and SNEGSKA (reference sequence). Trimming stripped 5 bases from V and 4 bases from J, with 6 bases between. The DNA for the CDR3 is TGCAGTGCTGTCAGTTACAATGAGCAGTTCTTC. This codes for CSAVSYNEQFF.

The chain is built from TRBV7-4 and TRBJ2-4, with a weak D call TRBD2 (6 bases). The V gene lost 11 bases and the J gene lost 4 bases, with 18 bases spanning the gap. The CDR3 spans 14 residues. The germline V gene has CDR1 SGHVT and CDR2 SQSDAQ. DNA of the CDR3: TGTGCCTCCGGGGGAAGCTACAAGAAAAACATTCAGTACTTC. Translated: CASGGSYKKNIQYF.

The chain uses TRBV28 and TRBJ1-1, with no clear D. Germline CDR1 and CDR2: MDHEN and SYDVKM. The CDR3 is 12 amino acids. The V gene lost 3 bases and the J gene lost 9 bases, with 11 bases spanning the gap. CDR3 bases: TGTGCCAGCAGTTTCTATAGGGAGAAAGCTTTCTTT. Translation: CASSFYREKAFF.

The V and J genes are TRBV19 and TRBJ2-1; 8 bases line up with TRBD2. The J segment lost 0 bases and the V segment lost 7 bases, leaving 14 bases of the junction unmatched. The CDR3 runs to 18 residues. Germline assignment: CDR1 LNHDA and CDR2 SQIVND (reference sequence). The CDR3 DNA follows: TGTGCCAGTAACTTGGGACTAGGAAAACCGAGCTCCTACAATGAGCAGTTCTTC. Protein: CASNLGLGKPSSYNEQFF.

CDR3 region: CASSLQVGTQYF. The CDR3 bases are TGTGCCAGCAGTTTACAGGTGGGGACCCAGTACTTC. The rearrangement joins TRBV28 to TRBJ2-5; D call uncertain. This CDR3 comprises 12 residues. Germline-derived CDR1 and CDR2 are MDHEN and SYDVKM. Trimming removed 2 bases at V and 7 bases at J, with 8 bases between. The whole variable domain, filled in from reference TRBV28 and TRBJ2-5, reads DVKVTQSSRYLVKRTGEKVFLECVQDMDHENMFWYRQDPGLGLRLIYFSYDVKMKEKGDIPEGYSVSREKKERFSLILESASTNQTSMYLCASSLQVGTQYFGPGTRLLVL.

The rearrangement links TRBV6-1 to TRBJ1-2; TRBD1 is a possible D gene (5 bases). Germline V gives CDR1 MNHNS, CDR2 SASEGT. Trimming removed 7 bases at V and 4 bases at J, with 13 bases between. This CDR3 comprises 13 residues. The CDR3 DNA follows: TGTGCCAGCATACCCCAGGGTAGCTATGGCTACACCTTC. Protein product: CASIPQGSYGYTF.

This rearrangement joins TRBV9 to TRBJ2-5; 9 bases are shared with TRBD2. The CDR3 is 15 amino acids. Germline loops: CDR1 SGDLS, CDR2 YYNGEE. V shed 3 bases, J shed 5 bases, and the junction held 8 bases outside the gene matches. Here the CDR3 reads CASSDAGGPGETQYF. CDR3 nucleotide sequence: TGTGCCAGCAGCGACGCGGGGGGGCCGGGGGAGACCCAGTACTTC. Full variable domain (missing parts from reference TRBV9 and TRBJ2-5): DSGVTQTPKHLITATGQRVTLRCSPRSGDLSVYWYQQSLDQGLQFLIQYYNGEERAKGNILERFSAQQFPDLHSELNLSSLELGDSALYFCASSDAGGPGETQYFGPGTRLLVL.

The chain carries TRBV2 and TRBJ1-1; D is perhaps TRBD1 (5 bases). There are 13 residues in the CDR3. V lost 9 bases to trimming and J lost 1 base, with 12 bases between them. Germline CDR1 is SNHLY and CDR2 is FYNNEI. The CDR3 protein is CASPGGRNTEAFF. Written as DNA, the CDR3 is TGTGCCAGTCCCGGGGGGAGGAACACTGAAGCTTTCTTT.

CDR3 sequence reads: CASSPDTSGAFNEQFF. Written as DNA, the CDR3 is TGTGCCAGCAGTCCCGACACTAGCGGAGCTTTCAATGAGCAGTTCTTC. The chain joins TRBV27 to TRBJ2-1; the match to TRBD2 covers 8 bases. Germline V gives CDR1 MNHEY, CDR2 SMNVEV (reference sequence). This CDR3 region has 16 residues. The trim removed 5 bases at V and 6 bases at J, leaving 12 bases unmatched.

The chain combines TRBV4-1 with TRBJ2-1; TRBD2 aligns across 9 bases. Germline V gene lookup returns CDR1 MGHRA and CDR2 YSYEKL. The CDR3 is 15 residues long. Trimming cost V 1 base and J 4 bases; bases outside gene matches: 2. CDR3 region: CASSQVAGGYNEQFF. DNA for the CDR3: TGCGCCAGCAGCCAAGTCGCGGGAGGGTACAATGAGCAGTTCTTC.

This sequence joins TRBV6-6 and TRBJ2-1; the D gene is possibly TRBD2 (5 bases). The germline V gene encodes CDR1 MNHNY and CDR2 SVGAGI (reference sequence). V lost 2 bases and J lost 6, with 11 bases in between. This CDR3 has 14 residues. CDR3 bases: TGTGCCAGCAGTTACCGGGGTACCCCCAATGAGCAGTTCTTC. Protein product: CASSYRGTPNEQFF.

The chain carries TRBV7-8 and TRBJ1-2, with D perhaps TRBD1 (5 bases). Trimming took 4 bases from V and 4 from J, leaving 16 bases between them. CDR1 and CDR2 from the germline V gene are SGHVS and FQNEAQ. The CDR3 has 15 amino acids. CDR3 in DNA: TGTGCCAGCAGCTCGCCGGACAAGGGCGGCTATGGCTACACCTTC. It translates to CASSSPDKGGYGYTF. Filled out from reference TRBV7-8 and TRBJ1-2, the complete variable domain reads GAGVSQSPRYKVAKRGQDVALRCDPISGHVSLFWYQQALGQGPEFLTYFQNEAQLDKSGLPSDRFFAERPEGSVSTLKIQRTQQEDSAVYLCASSSPDKGGYGYTFGSGTRLTVV.